This TCR beta chain is from a study of cytomegalovirus exposure and HLA in healthy donors. The PCR had 60 Vbeta and 13 Jbeta primers. Sequencing was performed with immunoSEQ multiplex PCR; in TCRdb, only in-frame clones are kept and a portion is missing. Of around 130,000 clones listed, 65% to 90% were seen once; the top ten hold roughly 1.2%. The V gene's germline CDR1 is MDHEN and CDR2 SYDVKM. V was clipped by 6 bases and J by 6 bases, with 21 bases between them. This CDR3 is 16 amino acids long. This receptor was obtained from a girl aged 2 to 9 in good health and CMV-seronegative. The genes are TRBV28 and TRBJ2-4, with D maybe TRBD2 (6 bases). Sequencing was performed on PBMCs. The CDR3 DNA sequence: TGTGCCAGCAGACAAGACCGGGAGTCCCCTCCAAACATTCAGTACTTC. Protein: CASRQDRESPPNIQYF. Using reference TRBV28 and TRBJ2-4 for the parts outside the CDR3, the full variable domain is DVKVTQSSRYLVKRTGEKVFLECVQDMDHENMFWYRQDPGLGLRLIYFSYDVKMKEKGDIPEGYSVSREKKERFSLILESASTNQTSMYLCASRQDRESPPNIQYFGAGTRLSVL.